Following are 30 T cell receptor beta chains from one sample sequenced in a study of beta chain features in type 1 diabetes. The entirety of the isolated RNA underwent reverse transcription, so expressed TCRB transcripts were sequenced. The assay was immunoSEQ multiplex PCR, and TCRdb's table has in-frame clones only and misses some. Among about 340,000 clones listed, 6.5% to 10% were seen once. The sample consisted of central memory CD4+ T cells from blood. These TCRs come from a woman aged 18-29 years in good health.

In the case of this clone: Relative to the germline gene, one junction end is altered; a read error may explain this. V gene TRBV19 combines with J gene TRBJ2-7; 10 bases are shared with TRBD1. This CDR3 is 14 amino acids long. Germline-derived CDR1 and CDR2 are LNHDA and SQIVND (reference sequence). This CDR3 reads CASSIGQGVDEQYF. The CDR3 DNA reads as TGTGCCAGTAGCATAGGACAGGGGGTTGACGAGCAGTACTTC.

This chain links TRBV14 with TRBJ2-2; D may match TRBD1 or TRBD2 (5 bases each). The CDR3 totals 15 residues. V lost 1 base to trimming and J lost 7 bases, with 13 bases between them. The V gene's germline CDR1 is SGHDN and CDR2 FVKESK. CDR3 nucleotides: TGTGCCAGCAGCCAAGCGGGGCGCTACGTCGGGGAGCTGTTTTTT. Translation gives CASSQAGRYVGELFF.

This clone was detected a few times. The chain carries TRBV5-4 and TRBJ2-3, with 11 bases fitting TRBD2. The junction had 5 bases not matched to a gene; V was cut back by 3 bases and J by 2 bases. Germline V gives CDR1 SGHNT, CDR2 YYREEE (reference sequence). CDR3 length: 16 residues. The CDR3, as DNA: TGTGCCAGCAGCTCCGGGACTAGCGGCTACACAGATACGCAGTATTTT. This translates into CASSSGTSGYTDTQYF.

This clone was detected many times. V is TRBV23-1 and J is TRBJ1-4; a possible D gene is TRBD1 (5 bases). TRBV23-1 is classed as an ORF, of uncertain function. Trimming cost V 1 base and J 8 bases, with 11 bases left between them. There are 14 residues in the CDR3. Here the CDR3 reads CASSQCADSEKLFF. CDR3 nucleotide sequence: TGCGCCAGCAGTCAATGTGCCGACAGCGAAAAACTGTTTTTT.

Concerning this clone: One end of the junction is discordant with germline, which a read error may explain. The rearrangement uses TRBV19 and TRBJ2-1; 13 bases are a match to TRBD2. The CDR3 sequence is 14 residues long. CDR1 is LNHDA, CDR2 SQIVND, per germline (reference sequence). The CDR3 loop reads CASTSGRANNEQFF. CDR3 nucleotide sequence: TGTGCTAGTACTAGCGGGAGGGCCAACAATGAGCAGTTCTTC.

This clone was picked up a small number of times. The V gene is TRBV7-8, the J gene TRBJ2-7, with D unresolved. Trimming removed 1 base from V and 3 bases from J, with 4 bases in between. This CDR3 is 12 amino acids long. Germline values: CDR1 SGHVS, CDR2 FQNEAQ. This CDR3 reads CASSLGVYEQYF. CDR3 nucleotide sequence: TGTGCCAGCAGCTTAGGAGTCTACGAGCAGTACTTC.

The chain uses TRBV9 and TRBJ2-5; D might be TRBD2 (6 bases). From germline, CDR1 is SGDLS and CDR2 YYNGEE. The CDR3 loop spans 15 amino acids. The V end was cut by 3 bases, the J end by 7 bases, with 19 bases between. For the CDR3, the DNA is TGTGCCAGCAGCGCTGGGCGTGGCGGGATGGGGACCCAGTACTTC. As protein: CASSAGRGGMGTQYF.

This chain connects TRBV2 to TRBJ1-4; D gene uncertain. The V and J ends lost 3 bases and 7 bases respectively, with 9 bases between them. Germline V lookup: CDR1 SNHLY, CDR2 FYNNEI. This CDR3 contains 13 residues. The CDR3 reads CASSDLGSEKLFF. CDR3 nucleotide sequence: TGTGCCAGCAGTGACCTGGGGAGTGAAAAACTGTTTTTT.

The sample holds a few counts of this clone. The chain has TRBV29-1 and TRBJ2-5; 9 positions agree with TRBD2. This CDR3 region has 14 residues. The V gene's germline CDR1 is SQVTM and CDR2 ANQGSEA. The V segment lost 1 base and the J segment 5 bases; nucleotides outside the gene matches: 5. CDR3 protein: CSVEAREGRETQYF. DNA for the CDR3: TGCAGCGTTGAAGCGCGGGAGGGCCGCGAGACCCAGTACTTC.

V is TRBV18 and J is TRBJ2-7, with 12 bases that match TRBD2. This CDR3 comprises 18 residues. V lost 2 bases to trimming and J lost 9 bases; unmatched junction nucleotides: 17. Germline CDR1 reads KGHSH; CDR2 reads LQKENI. The CDR3 region is CASSPNSPSGRAPVRQYF. CDR3 nucleotides: TGTGCCAGCTCACCAAATTCCCCTAGCGGGAGGGCTCCGGTGAGGCAGTACTTC.

The V gene is TRBV19, the J gene TRBJ2-1; TRBD2 agrees at 7 bases. The CDR3 consists of 14 residues. Germline CDR1 reads LNHDA; CDR2 reads SQIVND (reference sequence). The junction had 5 bases not matched to a gene; V was cut back by 7 bases and J by 2 bases. CDR3: CASTREGPYNEQFF. The CDR3 DNA reads as TGTGCCAGTACAAGGGAGGGCCCCTACAATGAGCAGTTCTTC. Filled out from reference TRBV19 and TRBJ2-1, the complete variable domain reads DGGITQSPKYLFRKEGQNVTLSCEQNLNHDAMYWYRQDPGQGLRLIYYSQIVNDFQKGDIAEGYSVSREKKESFPLTVTSAQKNPTAFYLCASTREGPYNEQFFGPGTRLTVL.

This clone was seen a handful of times. This chain connects TRBV19 to TRBJ2-7, with 8 bases identical to TRBD1. The V gene end was trimmed by 3 bases and the J gene end by 5 bases; junction bases not matched to a gene: 9. Germline-derived CDR1 and CDR2 are LNHDA and SQIVND (reference sequence). The CDR3 contains 15 residues. The CDR3 nucleotides are TGTGCCAGTAGTATGACCGCGGACAGGGTCCACGAGCAGTACTTC. It encodes CASSMTADRVHEQYF.

The chain recombines TRBV4-2 with TRBJ2-7; no reliable D call. The CDR3 totals 13 residues. Trimming removed 0 bases from V and 1 base from J, with 4 bases in between. CDR1 and CDR2 from the germline V gene are LGHNA and YNFKEQ. The CDR3 DNA sequence: TGTGCCAGCAGCCAAGAAAAGTCCTACGAGCAGTACTTC. As protein: CASSQEKSYEQYF.

This rearrangement joins TRBV18 to TRBJ1-4; no firm D call. From germline, CDR1 is KGHSH and CDR2 LQKENI. CDR3 size: 14 residues. The V gene lost 3 bases and the J gene lost 2 bases, with 7 bases spanning the gap. The CDR3 sequence: CASSPGTTNEKLFF. CDR3 bases: TGTGCCAGCTCACCCGGCACCACTAATGAAAAACTGTTTTTT.

V usage is TRBV6-1 and J usage is TRBJ1-1, with unresolved D. This CDR3 region has 11 residues. V was trimmed by 2 bases and J by 11 bases, leaving 9 bases between them. Germline V gene data show CDR1 as MNHNS and CDR2 as SASEGT. Here the CDR3 DNA reads TGTGCCAGCAGTGAATGGGAATTGGCTTTCTTT. Its protein is CASSEWELAFF.

This clone was seen more than once but under ten times. The chain combines TRBV29-1 with TRBJ2-3, with D possibly matching TRBD2 (6 bases). The CDR3 is 15 amino acids. Germline V gives CDR1 SQVTM, CDR2 ANQGSEA. Trimming shortened V by 2 bases and J by 9 bases, and 21 bases separated the two germline ends. The CDR3 sequence is CSVEIGTSLAGTQYF. The CDR3 DNA follows: TGCAGCGTTGAAATTGGTACTAGCCTGGCAGGGACGCAGTATTTT.

This clone was recorded a few times. The rearrangement uses TRBV29-1 and TRBJ2-5; the match to TRBD2 covers 9 bases. Trimming at V came to 4 bases and at J to 5 bases, leaving 8 bases not matched to a gene. The CDR3 is made up of 14 amino acids. Germline V lookup: CDR1 SQVTM, CDR2 ANQGSEA. CDR3 DNA: TGCAGCGTTGTTGTTAGCGGGAGCGGGGAGACCCAGTACTTC. Protein: CSVVVSGSGETQYF.

The V and J genes are TRBV4-2 and TRBJ1-2; D is perhaps TRBD1 (5 bases). The CDR3 runs to 16 residues. The germline V and J ends were trimmed by 4 bases and 6 bases, with 21 bases remaining between them. Germline lookup yields CDR1 LGHNA and CDR2 YNFKEQ. CDR3 DNA: TGTGCCAGCAGCCCGAGCGGGTCAGGGAGTTGGGATGGCTACACCTTC. Protein sequence: CASSPSGSGSWDGYTF.

The chain joins TRBV27 to TRBJ2-3; no firm D call. V gave up 0 bases and J gave up 2 bases, with 6 bases separating them. This CDR3 has 14 residues. In germline, CDR1 is MNHEY, CDR2 SMNVEV (reference sequence). This CDR3 is CASSLSINTDTQYF. DNA for the CDR3: TGTGCCAGCAGTTTATCGATAAACACAGATACGCAGTATTTT.

This clone was observed at least ten times. The chain links TRBV10-3 to TRBJ2-3; D is unresolved. V was clipped by 8 bases and J by 1 base, with 16 bases between them. Germline CDR1 is ENHRY and CDR2 is SYGVKD. The CDR3 spans 15 residues. The CDR3 protein is CAIAPKPAGTDTQYF. The CDR3 nucleotides read TGTGCCATCGCGCCGAAACCCGCGGGCACAGATACGCAGTATTTT.

In this sample, this clone turned up a few times. The chain couples TRBV10-3 to TRBJ2-1; D possibly corresponds to TRBD1 (7 bases). The V gene lost 0 bases and the J gene lost 7 bases, with 16 bases spanning the gap. This CDR3 has 16 amino acids. CDR1 is ENHRY, CDR2 SYGVKD, per germline. The CDR3 is CAISESNRGGGNEQFF. CDR3 in DNA: TGTGCCATCAGTGAGTCGAACAGGGGAGGAGGGAATGAGCAGTTCTTC.

There are a few counts of this clone. The chain joins TRBV5-4 to TRBJ2-3, with 7 bases aligning to TRBD2. The CDR3 spans 16 residues. The V gene's germline CDR1 is SGHNT and CDR2 YYREEE (reference sequence). J was trimmed by 7 bases and V by 3 bases; bases with no gene match: 14. The CDR3 sequence is CASSWRGLHDANTQYF. The CDR3, as DNA: TGTGCCAGCAGCTGGAGGGGACTACATGATGCAAATACGCAGTATTTT.

In its sample, this clone was seen many times. The chain is built from TRBV7-9 and TRBJ1-1; no clear D. V was clipped by 5 bases and J by 1 base, with 8 bases between them. Germline values: CDR1 SEHNR, CDR2 FQNEAQ (reference sequence). The CDR3 totals 13 residues. CDR3 region: CASSTYTNTEAFF. The CDR3 DNA reads TGTGCCAGCAGCACTTACACGAACACTGAAGCTTTCTTT.

The chain employs TRBV5-1 and TRBJ2-1; no reliable D call. Looked up from germline, CDR1 is SGHRS and CDR2 is YFSETQ. The CDR3 loop spans 15 amino acids. Trimming stripped 0 bases from V and 7 bases from J, with 14 bases between. The CDR3 DNA follows: TGCGCCAGCAGCTTGGCCATAGGGTCCAGGAATGAGCAGTTCTTC. As protein: CASSLAIGSRNEQFF.

In its sample, this clone was seen a few times. One end of the junction does not line up with germline, which may come from a read error. The CDR3 DNA sequence: TGTGCCAGCTTTCTGGAGATGGGCGGTAGGTTC. The encoded protein is CASFLEMGGRF. V usage is TRBV2 and J usage is TRBJ2-7, with no clear D. Germline CDR1 and CDR2: SNHLY and FYNNEI. This CDR3 contains 11 residues.

The rearrangement joins TRBV10-3 to TRBJ1-2; a possible D gene is TRBD1 (5 bases). Trimming left V 4 bases short and J 0 bases short, with 15 bases between. CDR1 ENHRY and CDR2 SYGVKD come from the germline V gene. This CDR3 is built from 16 residues. The CDR3 spells CAISGGGYFSNYGYTF. CDR3 DNA: TGTGCCATCAGTGGCGGGGGGTACTTTTCTAACTATGGCTACACCTTC.

This chain uses TRBV7-9 with TRBJ2-7, with D tentatively TRBD2 (6 bases). CDR3 length equals 15 residues. Germline V gene data show CDR1 as SEHNR and CDR2 as FQNEAQ (reference sequence). Trimming stripped 4 bases from V and 0 bases from J, with 13 bases between. In nucleotides, the CDR3 is TGTGCCAGCAGCTCAAATCCGGGACTCTCCTACGAGCAGTACTTC. Its protein product is CASSSNPGLSYEQYF. The full variable domain, rest sourced from reference TRBV7-9 and TRBJ2-7, is DTGVSQNPRHKITKRGQNVTFRCDPISEHNRLYWYRQTLGQGPEFLTYFQNEAQLEKSRLLSDRFSAERPKGSFSTLEIQRTEQGDSAMYLCASSSNPGLSYEQYFGPGTRLTVT.

The genes are TRBV7-9 and TRBJ2-2; D uncertain. Germline CDR1 reads SEHNR; CDR2 reads FQNEAQ (reference sequence). There are 13 residues in the CDR3. The V end was cut by 1 base, the J end by 4 bases, with 4 bases between. The CDR3 DNA follows: TGTGCCAGCAGCTTAGAAGGCACCGGGGAGCTGTTTTTT. This gives the protein CASSLEGTGELFF. Based on the CDR3 plus reference TRBV7-9 and TRBJ2-2, the full variable domain is DTGVSQNPRHKITKRGQNVTFRCDPISEHNRLYWYRQTLGQGPEFLTYFQNEAQLEKSRLLSDRFSAERPKGSFSTLEIQRTEQGDSAMYLCASSLEGTGELFFGEGSRLTVL.

The rearrangement uses TRBV11-2 and TRBJ1-1; D call uncertain. V was cut by 1 base and J by 11 bases, with 11 bases left in between. Germline-derived CDR1 and CDR2 are SGHAT and FQNNGV. The CDR3 has 12 amino acids. This CDR3 is CASSLVASGAFF. CDR3 DNA: TGTGCCAGCAGCTTAGTCGCCTCGGGGGCTTTCTTT.

This chain links TRBV7-2 with TRBJ2-4; TRBD1 aligns across 7 bases. Germline-derived CDR1 and CDR2 are SGHTA and FQGNSA. The V segment lost 5 bases and the J segment 3 bases; nucleotides outside the gene matches: 1. This CDR3 has 13 residues. The chain's CDR3 is CASSRDSKNIQYF. CDR3 coding DNA: TGTGCCAGCAGCCGGGACAGCAAAAACATTCAGTACTTC.